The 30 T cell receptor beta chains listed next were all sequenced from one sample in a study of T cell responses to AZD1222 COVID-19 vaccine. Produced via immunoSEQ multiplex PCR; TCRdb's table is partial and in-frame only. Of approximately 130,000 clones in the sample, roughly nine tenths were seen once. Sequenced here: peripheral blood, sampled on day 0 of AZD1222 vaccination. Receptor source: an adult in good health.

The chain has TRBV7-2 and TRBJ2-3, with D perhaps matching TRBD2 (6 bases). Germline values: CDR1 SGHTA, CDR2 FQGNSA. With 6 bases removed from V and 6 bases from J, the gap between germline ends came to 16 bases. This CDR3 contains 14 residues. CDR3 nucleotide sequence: TGTGCCAGCAGGGGACTCTACCTAGGCGATACGCAGTATTTT. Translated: CASRGLYLGDTQYF.

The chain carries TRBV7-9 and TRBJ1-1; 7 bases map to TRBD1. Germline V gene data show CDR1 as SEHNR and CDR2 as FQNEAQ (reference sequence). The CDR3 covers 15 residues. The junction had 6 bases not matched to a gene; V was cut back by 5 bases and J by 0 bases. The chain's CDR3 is CASSPGQVLNTEAFF. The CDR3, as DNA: TGTGCCAGCAGCCCAGGACAGGTCCTGAACACTGAAGCTTTCTTT.

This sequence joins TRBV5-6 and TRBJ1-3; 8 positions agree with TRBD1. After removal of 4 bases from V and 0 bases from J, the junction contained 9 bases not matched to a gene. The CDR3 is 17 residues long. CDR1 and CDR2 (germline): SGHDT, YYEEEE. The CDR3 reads CASSLRGLLTSGNTIYF. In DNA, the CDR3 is TGTGCCAGCAGCCTCAGGGGGCTCTTAACCTCTGGAAACACCATATATTTT.

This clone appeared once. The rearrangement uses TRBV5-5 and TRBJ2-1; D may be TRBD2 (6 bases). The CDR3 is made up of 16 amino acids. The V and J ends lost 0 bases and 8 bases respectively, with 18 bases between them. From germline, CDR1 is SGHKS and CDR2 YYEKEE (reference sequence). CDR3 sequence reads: CASSLVGVAAVDEQFF. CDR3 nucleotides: TGTGCCAGCAGCTTGGTCGGCGTAGCGGCGGTGGATGAGCAGTTCTTC.

The CDR3 sequence: CASSLDLGQGGTGELFF. CDR3 DNA sequence: TGTGCCAGCAGTTTAGACCTTGGACAGGGGGGGACCGGGGAGCTGTTTTTT. The V and J genes are TRBV27 and TRBJ2-2; 10 bases align to TRBD1. CDR1 and CDR2 (germline): MNHEY, SMNVEV (reference sequence). V lost 2 bases to trimming and J lost 5 bases; unmatched junction nucleotides: 8. This CDR3 is 17 amino acids long.

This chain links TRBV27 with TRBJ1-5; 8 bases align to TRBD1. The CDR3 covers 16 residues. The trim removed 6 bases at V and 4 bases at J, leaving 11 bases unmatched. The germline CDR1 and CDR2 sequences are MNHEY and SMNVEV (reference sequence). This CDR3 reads CASSYNGQGRNQPQHF. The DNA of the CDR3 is TGTGCCAGCAGCTACAACGGACAGGGTAGGAATCAGCCCCAGCATTTT.

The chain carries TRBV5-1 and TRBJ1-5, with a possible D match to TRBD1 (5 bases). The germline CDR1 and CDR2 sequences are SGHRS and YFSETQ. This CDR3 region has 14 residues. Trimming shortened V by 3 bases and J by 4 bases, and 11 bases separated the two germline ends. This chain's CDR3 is CASSWDGGNQPQHF. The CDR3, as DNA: TGCGCCAGCAGCTGGGACGGAGGTAATCAGCCCCAGCATTTT.

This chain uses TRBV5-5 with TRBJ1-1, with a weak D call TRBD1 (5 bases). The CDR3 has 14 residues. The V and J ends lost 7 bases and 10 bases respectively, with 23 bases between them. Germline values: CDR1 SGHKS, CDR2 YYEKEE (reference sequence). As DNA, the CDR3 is TGTGCCAGCCGATCACTCAGGGAGGGAATGGCAGCTTTCTTT. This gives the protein CASRSLREGMAAFF.

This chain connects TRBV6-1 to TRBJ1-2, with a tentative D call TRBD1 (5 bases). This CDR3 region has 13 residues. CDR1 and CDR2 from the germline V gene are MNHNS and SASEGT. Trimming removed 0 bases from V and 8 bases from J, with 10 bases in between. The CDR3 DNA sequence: TGTGCCAGCAGTGAAGCAGCGGGGGGAGGCTACACCTTC. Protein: CASSEAAGGGYTF.

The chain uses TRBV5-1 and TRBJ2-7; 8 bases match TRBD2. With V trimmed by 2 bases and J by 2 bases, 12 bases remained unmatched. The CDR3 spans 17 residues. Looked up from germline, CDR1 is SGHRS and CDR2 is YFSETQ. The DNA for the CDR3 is TGCGCCAGCAGCTTTGGGCGATCTGCGGGAGGCCCCTACGAGCAGTACTTC. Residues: CASSFGRSAGGPYEQYF.

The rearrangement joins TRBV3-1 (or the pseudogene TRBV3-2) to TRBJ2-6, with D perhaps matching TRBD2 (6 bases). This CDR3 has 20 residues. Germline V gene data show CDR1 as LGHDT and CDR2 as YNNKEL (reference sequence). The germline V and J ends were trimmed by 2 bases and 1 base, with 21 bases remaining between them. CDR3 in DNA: TGTGCCAGCAGCCAAACTCTTACGGGTAGCGGAGGGTCTGGGGCCAACGTCCTGACTTTC. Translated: CASSQTLTGSGGSGANVLTF.

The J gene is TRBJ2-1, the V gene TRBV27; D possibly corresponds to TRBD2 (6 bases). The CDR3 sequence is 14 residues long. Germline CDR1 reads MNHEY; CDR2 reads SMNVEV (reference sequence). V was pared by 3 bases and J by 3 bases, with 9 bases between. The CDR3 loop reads CASSLRDGYNEQFF. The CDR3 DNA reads TGTGCCAGCAGTTTGCGGGACGGCTACAATGAGCAGTTCTTC.

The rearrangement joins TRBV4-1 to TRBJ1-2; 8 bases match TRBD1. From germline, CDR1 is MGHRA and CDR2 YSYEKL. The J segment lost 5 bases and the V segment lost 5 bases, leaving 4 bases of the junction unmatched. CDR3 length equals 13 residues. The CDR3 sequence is CASSVDRVYGYTF. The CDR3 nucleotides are TGCGCCAGCAGCGTGGACAGGGTATATGGCTACACCTTC.

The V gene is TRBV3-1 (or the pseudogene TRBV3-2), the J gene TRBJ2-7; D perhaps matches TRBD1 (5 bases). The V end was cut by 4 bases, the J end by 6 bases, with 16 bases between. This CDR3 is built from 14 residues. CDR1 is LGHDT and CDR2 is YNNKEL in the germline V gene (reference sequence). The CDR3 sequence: CASSPTAQGTEQYF. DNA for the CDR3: TGTGCCAGCAGCCCGACAGCCCAGGGAACCGAGCAGTACTTC.

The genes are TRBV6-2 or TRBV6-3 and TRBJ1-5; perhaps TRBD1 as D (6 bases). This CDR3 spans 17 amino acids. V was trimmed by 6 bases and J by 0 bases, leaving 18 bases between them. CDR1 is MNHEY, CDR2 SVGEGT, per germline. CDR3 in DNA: TGTGCCAGCAGCATTTCAGGGGTTGATTATAGCAATCAGCCCCAGCATTTT. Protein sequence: CASSISGVDYSNQPQHF.

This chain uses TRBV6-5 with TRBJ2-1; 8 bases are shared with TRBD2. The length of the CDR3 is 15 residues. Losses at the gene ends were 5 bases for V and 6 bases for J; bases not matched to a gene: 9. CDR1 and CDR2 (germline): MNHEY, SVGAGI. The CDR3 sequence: CASSPVFGRANEQFF. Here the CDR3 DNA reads TGTGCCAGCAGTCCAGTCTTCGGGAGGGCCAATGAGCAGTTCTTC.

CDR3 residues: CASNRDSGGSDTQYF. The CDR3 DNA reads as TGTGCCAGCAATCGTGACAGCGGGGGGTCAGATACGCAGTATTTT. The gene calls are TRBV2 and TRBJ2-3, with 9 positions matching TRBD2. Germline lookup yields CDR1 SNHLY and CDR2 FYNNEI. This CDR3 spans 15 amino acids. The V gene end was trimmed by 7 bases and the J gene end by 4 bases; junction bases not matched to a gene: 9.

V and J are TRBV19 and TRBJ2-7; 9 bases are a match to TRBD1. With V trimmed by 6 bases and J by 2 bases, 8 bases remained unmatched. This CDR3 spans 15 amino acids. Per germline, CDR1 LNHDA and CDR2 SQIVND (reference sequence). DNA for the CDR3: TGTGCCAGTAGCCACAAGACAGGGGGGACCTACGAGCAGTACTTC. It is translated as CASSHKTGGTYEQYF.

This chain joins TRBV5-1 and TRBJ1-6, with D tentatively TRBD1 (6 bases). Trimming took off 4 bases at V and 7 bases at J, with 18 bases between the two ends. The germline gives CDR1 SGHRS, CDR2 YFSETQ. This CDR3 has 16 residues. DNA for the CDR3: TGCGCCAGCAGCATAAATCGAGGACAGATGAATTCACCCCTCCACTTT. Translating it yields CASSINRGQMNSPLHF. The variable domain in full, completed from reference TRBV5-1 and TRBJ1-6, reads KAGVTQTPRYLIKTRGQQVTLSCSPISGHRSVSWYQQTPGQGLQFLFEYFSETQRNKGNFPGRFSGRQFSNSRSEMNVSTLELGDSALYLCASSINRGQMNSPLHFGNGTRLTVT.

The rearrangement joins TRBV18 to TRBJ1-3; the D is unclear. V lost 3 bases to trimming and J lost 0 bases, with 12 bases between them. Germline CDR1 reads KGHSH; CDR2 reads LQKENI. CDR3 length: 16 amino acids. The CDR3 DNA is TGTGCCAGCTCACCGAGCGGGTACGACTCTGGAAACACCATATATTTT. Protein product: CASSPSGYDSGNTIYF.

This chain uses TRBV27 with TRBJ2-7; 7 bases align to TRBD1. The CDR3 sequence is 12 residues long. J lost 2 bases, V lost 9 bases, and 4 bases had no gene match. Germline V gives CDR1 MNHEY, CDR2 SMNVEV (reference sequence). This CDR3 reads CASRQGAYEQYF. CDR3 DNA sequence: TGTGCCAGTCGACAGGGAGCCTACGAGCAGTACTTC.

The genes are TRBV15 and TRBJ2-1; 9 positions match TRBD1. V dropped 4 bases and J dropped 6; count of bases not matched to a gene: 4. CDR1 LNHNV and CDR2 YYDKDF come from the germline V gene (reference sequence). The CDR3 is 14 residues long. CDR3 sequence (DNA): TGTGCCACCAGCAAGGGACAGGGATCCAATGAGCAGTTCTTC. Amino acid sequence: CATSKGQGSNEQFF.

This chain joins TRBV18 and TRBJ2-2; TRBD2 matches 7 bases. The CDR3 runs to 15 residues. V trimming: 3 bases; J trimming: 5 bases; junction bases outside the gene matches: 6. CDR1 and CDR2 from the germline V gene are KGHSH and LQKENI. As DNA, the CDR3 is TGTGCCAGCTCACCCTCCGCCGGGGGGACCGGGGAGCTGTTTTTT. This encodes CASSPSAGGTGELFF.

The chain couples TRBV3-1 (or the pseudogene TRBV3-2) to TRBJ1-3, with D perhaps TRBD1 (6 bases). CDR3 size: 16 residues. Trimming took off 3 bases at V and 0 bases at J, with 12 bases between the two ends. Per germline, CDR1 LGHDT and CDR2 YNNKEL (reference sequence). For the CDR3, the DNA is TGTGCCAGCAGCCAGGGCCAGGGGTACTCTGGAAACACCATATATTTT. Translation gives CASSQGQGYSGNTIYF.

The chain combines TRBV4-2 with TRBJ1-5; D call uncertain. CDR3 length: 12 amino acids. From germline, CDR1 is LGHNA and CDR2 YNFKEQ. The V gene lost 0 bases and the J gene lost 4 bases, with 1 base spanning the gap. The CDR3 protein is CASSQENQPQHF. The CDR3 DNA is TGTGCCAGCAGCCAAGAAAATCAGCCCCAGCATTTT.

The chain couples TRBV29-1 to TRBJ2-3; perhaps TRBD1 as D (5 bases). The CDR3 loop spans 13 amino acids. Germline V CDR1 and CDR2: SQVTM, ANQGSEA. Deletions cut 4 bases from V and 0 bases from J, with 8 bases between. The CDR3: CSVARASTDTQYF. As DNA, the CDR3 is TGCAGCGTTGCCAGGGCTAGCACAGATACGCAGTATTTT.

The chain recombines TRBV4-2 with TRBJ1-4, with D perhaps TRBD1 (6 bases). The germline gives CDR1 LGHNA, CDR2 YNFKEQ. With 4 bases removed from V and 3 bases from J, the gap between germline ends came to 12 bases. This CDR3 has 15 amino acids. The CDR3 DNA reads TGTGCCAGCAGCCCCGCGGACAGATCTAATGAAAAACTGTTTTTT. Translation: CASSPADRSNEKLFF.

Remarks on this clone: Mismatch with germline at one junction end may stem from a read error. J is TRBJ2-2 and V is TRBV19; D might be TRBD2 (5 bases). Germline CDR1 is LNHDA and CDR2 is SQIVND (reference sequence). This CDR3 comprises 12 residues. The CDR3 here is CAGYRGYRGAVF. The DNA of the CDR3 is TGTGCCGGTTATCGAGGGTACCGGGGAGCTGTTTTT.

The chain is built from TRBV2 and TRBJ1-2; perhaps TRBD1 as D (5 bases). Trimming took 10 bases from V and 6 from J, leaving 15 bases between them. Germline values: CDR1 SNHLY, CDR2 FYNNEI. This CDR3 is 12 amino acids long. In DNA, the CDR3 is TGTGCCACTCTGGGGGGTTTGAATGGCTACACCTTC. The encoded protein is CATLGGLNGYTF.

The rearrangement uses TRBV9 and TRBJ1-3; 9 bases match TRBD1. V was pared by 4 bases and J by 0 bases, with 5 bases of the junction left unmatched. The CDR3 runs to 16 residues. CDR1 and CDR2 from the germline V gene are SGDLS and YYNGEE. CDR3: CASSTRTGASGNTIYF. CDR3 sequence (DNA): TGTGCCAGCAGCACCCGGACAGGGGCCTCTGGAAACACCATATATTTT.